The next 16 T cell receptor beta chains were all read from a single sample in a study of control samples from healthy donors and cancer patients. TCRdb keeps only in-frame clones here, not all; method: immunoSEQ multiplex PCR. Among around 92,000 clones listed, roughly 86% were seen once. The specimen was blood. These receptor sequences come from a man aged 55 to 70 in good health.

The chain uses TRBV18 and TRBJ2-2, with 9 bases matching TRBD1. The J segment lost 3 bases and the V segment lost 3 bases, leaving 2 bases of the junction unmatched. The CDR3 is made up of 15 amino acids. Looked up from germline, CDR1 is KGHSH and CDR2 is LQKENI. CDR3 residues: CASSPRQGDTGELFF. CDR3 DNA: TGTGCCAGCTCACCCCGACAGGGGGACACCGGGGAGCTGTTTTTT.

In its sample, this clone was seen once. V is TRBV5-1 and J is TRBJ1-1; D call uncertain. CDR1 and CDR2 (germline): SGHRS, YFSETQ. This CDR3 region has 15 residues. Deletions cut 5 bases from V and 0 bases from J, with 14 bases between. Written as DNA, the CDR3 is TGCGCCAGCAGGGTAGCGGAAACCATGAACACTGAAGCTTTCTTT. Residues: CASRVAETMNTEAFF.

The rearrangement uses TRBV19 and TRBJ1-2; the D is unclear. The CDR3 covers 14 residues. Germline V gene lookup returns CDR1 LNHDA and CDR2 SQIVND (reference sequence). V lost 4 bases, J lost 7 bases, and 16 bases lay in between. CDR3 sequence (DNA): TGTGCCAGTAGTACTTCTAGGGCCCGGAGTGGCTACACCTTC. It specifies CASSTSRARSGYTF.

This clone was recorded once. The chain carries TRBV30 and TRBJ2-7; 8 bases map to TRBD2. This CDR3 region has 16 residues. J lost 3 bases, V lost 0 bases, and 10 bases had no gene match. Germline loops: CDR1 GTSNPN, CDR2 SVGIG (reference sequence). The CDR3 bases are TGTGCCTGGAGTGTCAACGGGGGGGGCTACGTCTACGAGCAGTACTTC. Translating gives CAWSVNGGGYVYEQYF.

This clone was observed a single time. The chain combines TRBV29-1 with TRBJ2-7; 8 positions match TRBD2. Germline trimming cut 4 bases from V and 3 bases from J; bases unmatched to any gene: 5. The CDR3 runs 13 residues. Germline V gene sequence: CDR1 SQVTM, CDR2 ANQGSEA. In DNA form, the CDR3 reads TGCAGCGTTGGGCTAGCGGGCATCTACGAGCAGTACTTC. It specifies CSVGLAGIYEQYF.

The V call is TRBV4-2, the J call TRBJ2-1, with D possibly TRBD1 on 7 matching bases. The CDR3 spans 17 residues. Germline assignment: CDR1 LGHNA and CDR2 YNFKEQ. The germline V and J ends were trimmed by 4 bases and 0 bases, with 16 bases remaining between them. CDR3 region: CASSRKAGGSSYNEQFF. The DNA of the CDR3 is TGTGCCAGCAGCCGCAAAGCAGGGGGGAGCTCCTACAATGAGCAGTTCTTC.

This chain links TRBV30 with TRBJ1-6; D is unclear. The CDR3 is 12 amino acids. V dropped 3 bases and J dropped 11 bases, with 11 bases sitting between them. CDR1 is GTSNPN, CDR2 SVGIG, per germline (reference sequence). CDR3 DNA: TGTGCCTGGAGACTTGTGGGGACACCCCTCCACTTT. It is translated as CAWRLVGTPLHF.

The chain is built from TRBV7-6 and TRBJ2-6; maybe TRBD1 (5 bases). The V end was cut by 1 base, the J end by 0 bases, with 13 bases between. Germline V gene data show CDR1 as SGHVS and CDR2 as FNYEAQ. This CDR3 has 18 residues. The CDR3 region is CASSLVRGGPSGANVLTF. In DNA, the CDR3 is TGTGCCAGCAGCTTAGTAAGGGGCGGCCCCTCTGGGGCCAACGTCCTGACTTTC.

This chain links TRBV4-2 with TRBJ2-7, with D possibly TRBD2 on 5 matching bases. The CDR3 length is 15 residues. Germline V gives CDR1 LGHNA, CDR2 YNFKEQ. V lost 4 bases and J lost 3, with 16 bases in between. CDR3 loop: CASSPHPGRDYEQYF. In DNA, the CDR3 is TGTGCCAGCAGCCCCCATCCAGGACGGGACTACGAGCAGTACTTC.

V usage is TRBV6-5 and J usage is TRBJ1-2; D is uncertain. CDR3 size: 15 residues. The V end was cut by 6 bases, the J end by 0 bases, with 14 bases between. Germline lookup yields CDR1 MNHEY and CDR2 SVGAGI. The CDR3 DNA reads as TGTGCCAGCAGAGAGAGTGGAGCCGCTAACTATGGCTACACCTTC. It encodes CASRESGAANYGYTF.

V is TRBV19 and J is TRBJ2-1, with 9 bases fitting TRBD2. Germline CDR1 LNHDA, CDR2 SQIVND (reference sequence). Trimming took 5 bases from V and 4 from J; bases not matched to a gene: 6. The CDR3 loop spans 15 amino acids. The CDR3 DNA reads as TGTGCCAGTAGTTGGCGGGAGGGCGTTTACAATGAGCAGTTCTTC. Translated, it gives CASSWREGVYNEQFF.

The chain combines TRBV7-2 with TRBJ2-7; D gene unclear. The CDR3 loop spans 14 amino acids. Trimming left V 3 bases short and J 0 bases short, with 9 bases between. Germline lookup yields CDR1 SGHTA and CDR2 FQGNSA. The CDR3 region has the DNA TGTGCCAGCAGCTTTCCGGCCAGCTCCTACGAGCAGTACTTC. Translated, it gives CASSFPASSYEQYF.

This clone has just a few counts. The CDR3 loop is CASSPLAISEQYF. The CDR3 bases are TGTGCCAGCAGTCCACTTGCCATCAGCGAGCAGTACTTC. V usage is TRBV7-6 and J usage is TRBJ2-7, with unresolved D. Germline CDR1 and CDR2: SGHVS and FNYEAQ. This CDR3 is built from 13 residues. Trimming took off 6 bases at V and 6 bases at J, with 15 bases between the two ends.

The chain recombines TRBV9 with TRBJ1-1; D remains ambiguous. The CDR3 runs 12 residues. Deletions cut 0 bases from V and 6 bases from J, with 6 bases between. Per germline, CDR1 SGDLS and CDR2 YYNGEE. The CDR3 nucleotides read TGTGCCAGCAGCGTAGATGGGGCTGAAGCTTTCTTT. It codes for CASSVDGAEAFF.

CDR3 sequence reads: CASSAYRGSDSPLHF. CDR3 sequence (DNA): TGTGCCAGCAGTGCTTACAGGGGCAGCGATTCACCCCTCCACTTT. The rearrangement joins TRBV2 to TRBJ1-6, with 7 positions matching TRBD1. The CDR3 is 15 residues long. The germline CDR1 and CDR2 sequences are SNHLY and FYNNEI. J was trimmed by 8 bases and V by 4 bases; bases with no gene match: 8.

The chain carries TRBV4-2 and TRBJ1-3; the D gene is possibly TRBD1 (6 bases). Looked up from germline, CDR1 is LGHNA and CDR2 is YNFKEQ. Trimming cost V 0 bases and J 3 bases, with 15 bases left between them. The CDR3 covers 17 residues. CDR3 protein: CASSQDAGALSGNTIYF. The CDR3 nucleotides are TGTGCCAGCAGCCAAGATGCGGGGGCGCTCAGTGGAAACACCATATATTTT.